This T cell receptor (beta chain) stems from a study of T cell changes during pregnancy in multiple sclerosis. Produced via immunoSEQ multiplex PCR; TCRdb's table is partial and in-frame only. Altogether over 9,000 clones are present, approximately 88% being singletons, with the ten largest covering 11%. The CDR3 consists of 15 residues. Trimming left V 4 bases short and J 4 bases short, with 15 bases between. Germline loops: CDR1 LNHDA, CDR2 SQIVND (reference sequence). Sequencing used CD8+ T cells from peripheral blood mononuclear cells, obtained after pregnancy. The sequence was obtained from a female donor in good health, enrolled as a control in a pregnancy study. The rearrangement joins TRBV19 to TRBJ2-3; D may be TRBD1 (5 bases). In DNA form, the CDR3 reads TGTGCCAGTAGTACCAGGGCAGGGTGGGCAGATACGCAGTATTTT. Translating gives CASSTRAGWADTQYF.